There are a few counts of the clone carrying this T cell receptor (beta chain). The antigen remains undetermined. Whole-study results and caveats: Tumor memory CD4+ T cell TCR gene usage clustered with blood and lymph node memory CD4+ cells and lymph node naive CD4+ cells.

V shed 6 bases and J shed 0 bases, with 9 bases lying between them. The V gene's germline CDR1 is SEHNR and CDR2 FQNEAQ (reference sequence). This CDR3 is built from 14 residues. Constant-region reverse primers amplified full-length variable regions, followed by semi-nested Nested Universal Primer A PCR. TCRdb used MiXCR to reprocess the 5' RACE reads, holding one entry per CDR3 protein. The sample has approximately 29,000 distinct CDR3 sequences; about 28% are singletons. Specimen: naive CD4+ T cells sorted from a lymph node. The sample's subset: naive CD4+ T cells, CD4+CD45RA+CD25-. The source is a female donor with breast cancer. The J gene is TRBJ2-1, the V gene TRBV7-9, with no clear D. Here the CDR3 reads CASRRESSYNEQFF. The CDR3 DNA sequence: TGTGCCAGCAGGCGTGAGAGCTCCTACAATGAGCAGTTCTTC. Supplemented by reference TRBV7-9 and TRBJ2-1, the full variable domain reads DTGVSQNPRHKITKRGQNVTFRCDPISEHNRLYWYRQTLGQGPEFLTYFQNEAQLEKSRLLSDRFSAERPKGSFSTLEIQRTEQGDSAMYLCASRRESSYNEQFFGPGTRLTVL.